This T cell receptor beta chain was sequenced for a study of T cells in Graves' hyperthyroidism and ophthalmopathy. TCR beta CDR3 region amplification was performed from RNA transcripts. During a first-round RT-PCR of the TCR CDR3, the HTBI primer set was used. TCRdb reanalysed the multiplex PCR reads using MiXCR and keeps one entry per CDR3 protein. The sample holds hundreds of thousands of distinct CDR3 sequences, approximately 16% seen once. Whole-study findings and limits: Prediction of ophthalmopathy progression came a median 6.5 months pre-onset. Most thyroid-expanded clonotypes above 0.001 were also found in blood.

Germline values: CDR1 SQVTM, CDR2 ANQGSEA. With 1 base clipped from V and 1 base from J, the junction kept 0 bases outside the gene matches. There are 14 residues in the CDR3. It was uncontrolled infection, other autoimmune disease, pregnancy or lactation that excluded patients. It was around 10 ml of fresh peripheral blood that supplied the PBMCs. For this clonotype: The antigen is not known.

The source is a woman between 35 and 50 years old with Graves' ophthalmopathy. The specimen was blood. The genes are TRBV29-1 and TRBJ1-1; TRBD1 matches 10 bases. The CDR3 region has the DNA TGCAGCGTTGAAGGACAGGGGGCGAACACTGAAGCTTTCTTT. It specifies CSVEGQGANTEAFF.